A single sample gave rise to the 3 T cell receptor beta chains below, sequenced in a study of technical replicates of blood from a handful of donors. TCRdb's table, derived via immunoSEQ multiplex PCR, lists solely in-frame clones and lacks some. Of 85,000 to 100,000 clones listed, around 90% are singletons. The sample taken for sequencing was T cells isolated from PBMCs. All receptors come from a human donor in good health.

In this sample, this clone turned up once. The genes are TRBV7-8 and TRBJ2-3; 7 bases are shared with TRBD1. The germline V gene has CDR1 SGHVS and CDR2 FQNEAQ. After removal of 2 bases from V and 10 bases from J, the junction contained 6 bases not matched to a gene. CDR3 length: 13 residues. The CDR3 region is CASSLRVQGSQYF. CDR3 sequence (DNA): TGTGCCAGCAGCTTAAGGGTACAGGGGTCGCAGTATTTT.

The chain's CDR3 is CASSFEAVTYEQYF. In DNA form, the CDR3 reads TGTGCCAGCAGTTTTGAGGCGGTAACCTACGAGCAGTACTTC. The chain employs TRBV28 and TRBJ2-7, with D uncertain. The CDR3 contains 14 residues. The ends were cut back, 3 bases at V and 2 bases at J, with 11 bases in the middle. Germline V gene data show CDR1 as MDHEN and CDR2 as SYDVKM.

The chain couples TRBV5-1 to TRBJ1-1; TRBD1 might be the D (6 bases). With 4 bases removed from V and 0 bases from J, the gap between germline ends came to 13 bases. CDR1 and CDR2 from the germline V gene are SGHRS and YFSETQ. The length of the CDR3 is 15 residues. This chain's CDR3 is CASSIGQYMNTEAFF. For the CDR3, the DNA is TGCGCCAGCAGCATAGGACAGTACATGAACACTGAAGCTTTCTTT.